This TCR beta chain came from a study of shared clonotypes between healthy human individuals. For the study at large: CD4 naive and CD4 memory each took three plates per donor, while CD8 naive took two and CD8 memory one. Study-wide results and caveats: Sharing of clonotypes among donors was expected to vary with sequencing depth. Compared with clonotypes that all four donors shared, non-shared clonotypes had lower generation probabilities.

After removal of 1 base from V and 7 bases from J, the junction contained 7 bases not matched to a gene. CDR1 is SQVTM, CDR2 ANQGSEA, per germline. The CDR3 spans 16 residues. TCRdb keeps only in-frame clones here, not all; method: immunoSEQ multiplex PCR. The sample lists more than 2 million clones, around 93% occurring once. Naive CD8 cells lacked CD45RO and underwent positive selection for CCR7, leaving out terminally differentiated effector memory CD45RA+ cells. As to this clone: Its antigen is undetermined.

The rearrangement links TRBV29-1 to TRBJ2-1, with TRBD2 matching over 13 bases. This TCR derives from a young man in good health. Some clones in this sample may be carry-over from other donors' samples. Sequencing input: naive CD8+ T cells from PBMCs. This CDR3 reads CSVEGRTSGSVNEQFF. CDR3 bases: TGCAGCGTTGAAGGGCGGACTAGCGGGAGTGTAAATGAGCAGTTCTTC.